The subject of this entry is one TCR beta chain. Its antigen is unknown. TCRdb reanalysed the reads using MiXCR and keeps one entry per CDR3 protein. This table holds a few hundred thousand distinct CDR3 sequences, roughly a third found once. The sample is drawn from a study of T cell repertoires in cytomegalovirus infection. For the study at large: Alongside well-studied HLA-B-restricted CMV epitopes, recently identified HLA-C-restricted CMV epitopes were also used. Public signatures in TCR beta pointed to CMV infection and matching HLA type. Findings and caveats of the study: The study found HLA-C-restricted CMV-specific TCR beta clonotypes dominating the ex vivo response. There were carriers of CMV plus the relevant HLA, and cumulative public TCR beta family frequency identified them.

Trimming removed 0 bases from V and 5 bases from J; junction bases left unmatched: 1. CDR1 is ENHRY, CDR2 SYGVKD, per germline. This CDR3 spans 16 amino acids. The input for sequencing was cultured PBMCs, taken from culture after CMV antigen stimulation. The source is a human donor in good health (CMV status not recorded). Some clones in this sample may be carry-over from other donors' samples. The chain recombines TRBV10-3 with TRBJ2-1, with 13 positions matching TRBD2. The CDR3 protein is CAISESGTSGNNEQFF. CDR3 in DNA: TGTGCCATCAGTGAGTCCGGGACTAGCGGGAACAATGAGCAGTTCTTC.